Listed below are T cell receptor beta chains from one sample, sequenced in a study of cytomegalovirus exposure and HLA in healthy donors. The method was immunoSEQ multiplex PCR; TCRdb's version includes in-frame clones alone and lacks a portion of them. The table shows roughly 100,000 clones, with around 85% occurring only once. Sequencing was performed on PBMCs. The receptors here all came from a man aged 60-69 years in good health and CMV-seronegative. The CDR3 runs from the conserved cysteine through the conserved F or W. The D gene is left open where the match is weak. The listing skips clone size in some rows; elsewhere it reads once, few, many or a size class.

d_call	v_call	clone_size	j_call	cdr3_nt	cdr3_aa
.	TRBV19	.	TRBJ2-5	TGTGCCAGTAGTGAATGGACAAGCCAAGAGACCCAGTACTTC	CASSEWTSQETQYF
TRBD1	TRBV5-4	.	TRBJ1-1	TGTGCCAGCAGCTGGGACAGTTGGAACACTGAAGCTTTCTTT	CASSWDSWNTEAFF
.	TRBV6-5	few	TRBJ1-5	TGTGCCAGCAGTTCGCCAGGAATCAATCAGCCCCAGCATTTT	CASSSPGINQPQHF
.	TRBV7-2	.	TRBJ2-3	TGTGCCAGCAGCACCCGGGGAAGGACTAGCACAGATACGCAGTATTTT	CASSTRGRTSTDTQYF
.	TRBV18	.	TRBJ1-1	TGTGCCAGCTCAGAGGTTTTTGACACTGAAGCTTTCTTT	CASSEVFDTEAFF
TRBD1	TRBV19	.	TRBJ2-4	TGTGCCAGTAGTACAGGGGGCGCAGCCAAAAACATTCAGTACTTC	CASSTGGAAKNIQYF
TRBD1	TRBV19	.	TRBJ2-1	TGTGCCAGTAGTCCTAGGACAGGACCTAACAATGAGCAGTTCTTC	CASSPRTGPNNEQFF
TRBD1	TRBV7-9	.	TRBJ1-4	TGTGCCAGCAGACAGAACAGGGGTCTAGGGGAAAAACTGTTTTTT	CASRQNRGLGEKLFF
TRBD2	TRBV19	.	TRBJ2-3	TGTGCCAGTAGTGGTACCGCTAGCGGCGGTACGCAGTATTTT	CASSGTASGGTQYF
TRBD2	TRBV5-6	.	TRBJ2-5	TGTGCCAGCAGCTTGTGGGCGCCCGGGGGGAACCAAGAGACCCAGTACTTC	CASSLWAPGGNQETQYF
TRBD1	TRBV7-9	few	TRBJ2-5	TGTGCCAGCAGCCGGGACAGCGGAGAGACCCAGTACTTC	CASSRDSGETQYF
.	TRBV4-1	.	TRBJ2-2	TGCGCCAGCAACGGACTATTCCCTACCGGGGAGCTGTTTTTT	CASNGLFPTGELFF
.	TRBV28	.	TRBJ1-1	TGTGCCAGCACCTGGGGGGAGACTGAAGCTTTCTTT	CASTWGETEAFF
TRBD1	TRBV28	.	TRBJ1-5	TGTGCCAGCAGCCCAGGGGGCTTGGTTCAGCCCCAGCATTTT	CASSPGGLVQPQHF
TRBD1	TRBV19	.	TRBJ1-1	TGTGCCAGTAGCTGGGGGGCCGGGACAGTGAACACTGAAGCTTTCTTT	CASSWGAGTVNTEAFF
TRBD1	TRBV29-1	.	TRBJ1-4	TGCAGCGTTGAAGGGGACAGGGCTGAAAAACTGTTTTTT	CSVEGDRAEKLFF
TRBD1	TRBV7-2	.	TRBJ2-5	TGTGCCAGCAGCTTAGCGCACCCGGGACAGGGGATGAAGACCCAGTACTTC	CASSLAHPGQGMKTQYF
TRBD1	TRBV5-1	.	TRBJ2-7	TGCGCCAGCAGCTTGACCCCGGGACAGGCTCCCTACGAGCAGTACTTC	CASSLTPGQAPYEQYF
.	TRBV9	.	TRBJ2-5	TGTGCCAGCAGCGGCGGGTGGGGGCAGGCCGGCGAGACCCAGTACTTC	CASSGGWGQAGETQYF
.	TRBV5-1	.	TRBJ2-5	TGCGCCAGCAGCTCACTAGCTGAAGAGACCCAGTACTTC	CASSSLAEETQYF
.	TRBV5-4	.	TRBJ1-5	TGTGCCAGCAGCTTGGAAGGGGGCAATCAGCCCCAGCATTTT	CASSLEGGNQPQHF
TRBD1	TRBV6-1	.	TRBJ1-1	TGTGCCAGCACTCGGGACAGAATAGACACTGAAGCTTTCTTT	CASTRDRIDTEAFF
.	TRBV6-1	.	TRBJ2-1	TGTGCCAGCAACCTCCTTCTTCAACAGGACAATGAGCAGTTCTTC	CASNLLLQQDNEQFF
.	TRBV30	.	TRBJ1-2	TGTGCCTGGAGTGTACCGTCAGTAAGTCTTTATGGCTACACCTTC	CAWSVPSVSLYGYTF
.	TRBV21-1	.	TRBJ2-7	TGTGCCAGCAGCAAACTAGCGGGGGGCCCCTACGAGCAGTACTTC	CASSKLAGGPYEQYF
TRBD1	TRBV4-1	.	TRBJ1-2	TGCGCCAGCAGCCTACCGGGACAGGGATACTATGGCTACACCTTC	CASSLPGQGYYGYTF
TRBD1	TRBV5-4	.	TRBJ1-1	TGTGCCAGCAGAACCGGGACAGGGCGTGACACTGAAGCTTTCTTT	CASRTGTGRDTEAFF
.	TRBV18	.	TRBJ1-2	TGTGCCAGCTCACCGGACAGTAACTATGGCTACACCTTC	CASSPDSNYGYTF
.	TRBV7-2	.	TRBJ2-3	TGTGCCAGCAGCTTAGGGCAGGGGCCAGATACGCAGTATTTT	CASSLGQGPDTQYF
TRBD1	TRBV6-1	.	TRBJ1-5	TGTGCCAGCAGCACACAGGGGGCGAATCAGCCCCAGCATTTT	CASSTQGANQPQHF
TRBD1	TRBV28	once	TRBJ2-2	TGTGCCAGCAGTTTCCGAGGACAGGGATCGAACACCGGGGAGCTGTTTTTT	CASSFRGQGSNTGELFF
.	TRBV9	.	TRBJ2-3	TGTGCCAGCAGCGTAGCTACGGGACACCCTTCGACGCAGTATTTT	CASSVATGHPSTQYF
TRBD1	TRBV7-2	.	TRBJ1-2	TGTGCCAGCAGCTCCCAGACAGGGAACTATGGCTACACCTTC	CASSSQTGNYGYTF
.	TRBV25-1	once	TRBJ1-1	TGTGCCAGCAAAAGAACGGGCACTGAAGCTTTCTTT	CASKRTGTEAFF
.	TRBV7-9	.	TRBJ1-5	TGTGCCAGCAGCTTAATGACAGTCAATCAGCCCCAGCATTTT	CASSLMTVNQPQHF